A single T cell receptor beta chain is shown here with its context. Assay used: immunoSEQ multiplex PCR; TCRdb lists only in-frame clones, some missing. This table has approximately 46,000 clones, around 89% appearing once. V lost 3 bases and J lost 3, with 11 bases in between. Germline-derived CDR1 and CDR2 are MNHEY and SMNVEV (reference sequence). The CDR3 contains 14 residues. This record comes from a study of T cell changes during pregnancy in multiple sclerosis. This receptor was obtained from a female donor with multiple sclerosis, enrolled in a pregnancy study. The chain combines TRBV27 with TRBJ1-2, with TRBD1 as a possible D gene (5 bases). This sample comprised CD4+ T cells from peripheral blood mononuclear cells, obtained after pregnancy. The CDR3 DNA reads TGTGCCAGCAGTTTTGGGGCAAGTGACTATGGCTACACCTTC. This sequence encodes CASSFGASDYGYTF.